The present entry profiles one TCR beta chain with its context. Its antigen remains unknown. These data originate in a study of lymphopenia after photon versus proton radiotherapy. General observations from the study: Under photons, naive T cells and diversity fell while effector/memory populations rose. Only patients who died were analyzed for survival; proton advantage is unproven. Post-nadir TCR diversity decline inversely tracked overall survival among those who died.

The V and J ends lost 5 bases and 5 bases respectively, with 27 bases between them. Germline CDR1 reads SEHNR; CDR2 reads FQNEAQ (reference sequence). CDR3 size: 18 residues. TCRdb's copy holds only in-frame clones and misses some; the assay was immunoSEQ multiplex PCR. The sample yields fewer than 40,000 clones, 94% seen once. This clonotype originated in a woman between 45 and 65 years old with cholangiocarcinoma. Sample: peripheral blood, taken from a patient treated with photon-based radiotherapy. The chain carries TRBV7-9 and TRBJ1-2; a weak D match, TRBD1 (5 bases). The CDR3 loop reads CASSPLNRGWGVWYGYTF. CDR3 bases: TGTGCCAGCAGCCCCCTCAACCGCGGGTGGGGGGTTTGGTATGGCTACACCTTC.